Presented here are 5 T cell receptor beta chains from one specimen sequenced in a study of glioma-infiltrating T cells after dendritic cell vaccination. The data were produced by immunoSEQ multiplex PCR, yet TCRdb's version contains in-frame clones alone and is incomplete. The data contain fewer than 110,000 clones, roughly 81% of them singletons. Specimen: blood, collected before dendritic cell vaccination. The receptor set was obtained from a human donor with glioblastoma.

Comment on this clone: Other nucleotide sequences in the sample specify the same CDR3. This chain links TRBV7-2 with TRBJ2-5; maybe TRBD2 (6 bases). V lost 1 base, J lost 0 bases, and 9 bases lay in between. Germline CDR1 is SGHTA and CDR2 is FQGNSA. The CDR3 extends over 15 amino acids. CDR3 in DNA: TGTGCCAGCAGCTTAGATTCGGGGGACCAAGAGACCCAGTACTTC. It yields the protein CASSLDSGDQETQYF.

The chain links TRBV6-1 to TRBJ1-3; D not resolved. The CDR3 sequence is 13 residues long. Germline V gene lookup returns CDR1 MNHNS and CDR2 SASEGT. V lost 5 bases and J lost 0, with 5 bases in between. CDR3 coding DNA: TGTGCCAGCAGTAGCCTCTCTGGAAACACCATATATTTT. Its protein product is CASSSLSGNTIYF.

The chain is built from TRBV5-1 and TRBJ2-1, with D tentatively TRBD2 (6 bases). CDR3 length: 18 residues. Looked up from germline, CDR1 is SGHRS and CDR2 is YFSETQ. Trimming took off 3 bases at V and 5 bases at J, with 24 bases between the two ends. This CDR3 reads CASSSDLLGGAGNNEQFF. The CDR3 nucleotides are TGCGCCAGCAGCTCGGACCTATTAGGAGGGGCCGGGAACAATGAGCAGTTCTTC.

The V gene is TRBV7-6, the J gene TRBJ2-2; 11 nucleotides align to TRBD2. V dropped 2 bases and J dropped 5; count of bases not matched to a gene: 13. The germline gives CDR1 SGHVS, CDR2 FNYEAQ. This CDR3 comprises 19 residues. The CDR3 nucleotides are TGTGCCAGCAGCTTATCTGGTCTAGCGGGGGGATTAAAGACCGGGGAGCTGTTTTTT. Its protein product is CASSLSGLAGGLKTGELFF.

This chain connects TRBV6-1 to TRBJ1-5; D is uncertain. The V end was cut by 7 bases, the J end by 6 bases, with 19 bases between. CDR3 length: 15 amino acids. Germline loops: CDR1 MNHNS, CDR2 SASEGT. The CDR3 reads CASTLEAVLGQPQHF. CDR3 sequence (DNA): TGTGCCAGCACGCTCGAGGCGGTTTTGGGTCAGCCCCAGCATTTT.